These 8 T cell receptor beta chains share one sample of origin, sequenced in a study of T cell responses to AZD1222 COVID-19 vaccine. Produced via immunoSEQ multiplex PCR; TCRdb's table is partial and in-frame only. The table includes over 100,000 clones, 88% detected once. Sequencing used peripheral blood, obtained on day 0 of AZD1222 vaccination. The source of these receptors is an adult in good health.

This chain's CDR3 is CASSPGTYRKGYTF. For the CDR3, the DNA is TGTGCCAGCAGCCCCGGGACCTATCGGAAGGGCTACACCTTC. The chain has TRBV7-8 and TRBJ1-2; D may be TRBD1 (5 bases). The CDR3 runs 14 residues. The V end lost 5 bases, the J end lost 8 bases, and 18 bases lay between the germline ends. CDR1 SGHVS and CDR2 FQNEAQ come from the germline V gene.

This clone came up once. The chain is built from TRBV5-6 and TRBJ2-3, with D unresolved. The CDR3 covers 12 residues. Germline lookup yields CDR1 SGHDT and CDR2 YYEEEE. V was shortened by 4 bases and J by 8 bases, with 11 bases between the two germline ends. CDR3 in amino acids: CASSLPPGTQYF. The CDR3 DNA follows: TGTGCCAGCAGCCTCCCACCCGGTACGCAGTATTTT.

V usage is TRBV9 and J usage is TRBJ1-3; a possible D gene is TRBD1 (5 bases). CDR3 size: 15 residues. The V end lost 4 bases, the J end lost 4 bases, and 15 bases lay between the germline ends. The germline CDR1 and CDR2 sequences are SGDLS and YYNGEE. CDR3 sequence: CASSFRGFSGNTIYF. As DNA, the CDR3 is TGTGCCAGCAGCTTTCGGGGCTTTTCCGGAAACACCATATATTTT.

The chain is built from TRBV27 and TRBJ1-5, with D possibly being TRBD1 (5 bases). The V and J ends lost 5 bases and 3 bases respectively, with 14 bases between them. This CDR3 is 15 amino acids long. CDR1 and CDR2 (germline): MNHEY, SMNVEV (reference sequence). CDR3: CASSPADSFNQPQHF. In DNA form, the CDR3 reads TGTGCCAGCAGTCCCGCCGACAGCTTCAATCAGCCCCAGCATTTT.

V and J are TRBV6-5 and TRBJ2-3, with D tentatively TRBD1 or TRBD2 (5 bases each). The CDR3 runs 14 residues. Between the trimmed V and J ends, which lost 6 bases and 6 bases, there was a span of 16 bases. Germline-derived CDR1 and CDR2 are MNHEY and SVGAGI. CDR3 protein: CASSLGDAADTQYF. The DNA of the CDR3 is TGTGCCAGCAGCCTCGGGGACGCCGCGGATACGCAGTATTTT.

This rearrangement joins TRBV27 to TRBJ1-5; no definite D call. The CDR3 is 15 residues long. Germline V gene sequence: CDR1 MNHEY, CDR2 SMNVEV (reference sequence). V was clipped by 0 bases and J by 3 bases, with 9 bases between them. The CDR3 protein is CASSLSKASNQPQHF. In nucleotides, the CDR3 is TGTGCCAGCAGTTTATCTAAAGCTTCCAATCAGCCCCAGCATTTT.

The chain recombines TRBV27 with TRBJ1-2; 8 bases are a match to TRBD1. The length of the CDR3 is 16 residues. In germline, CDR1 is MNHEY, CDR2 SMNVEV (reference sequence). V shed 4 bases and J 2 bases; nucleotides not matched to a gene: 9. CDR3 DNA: TGTGCCAGCAGTTCTCTCGTTTGGGACAGGAACTATGGCTACACCTTC. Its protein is CASSSLVWDRNYGYTF.

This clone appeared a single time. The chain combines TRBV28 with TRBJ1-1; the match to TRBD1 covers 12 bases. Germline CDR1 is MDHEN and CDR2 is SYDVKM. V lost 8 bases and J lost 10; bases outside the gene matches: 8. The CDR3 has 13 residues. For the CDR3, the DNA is TGTGCCAGCCGGGGACAGGGGGCAAGGGTAGCTTTCTTT. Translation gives CASRGQGARVAFF.